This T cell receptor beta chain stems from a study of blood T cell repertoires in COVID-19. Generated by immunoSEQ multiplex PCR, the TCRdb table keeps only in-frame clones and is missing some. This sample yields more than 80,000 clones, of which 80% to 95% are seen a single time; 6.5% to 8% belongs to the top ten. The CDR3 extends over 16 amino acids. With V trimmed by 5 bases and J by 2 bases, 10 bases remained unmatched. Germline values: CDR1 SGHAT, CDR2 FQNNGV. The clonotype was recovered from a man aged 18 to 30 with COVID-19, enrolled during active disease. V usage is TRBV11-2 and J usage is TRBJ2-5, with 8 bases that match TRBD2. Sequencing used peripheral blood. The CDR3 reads CASSLRTSGVQETQYF. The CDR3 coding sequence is TGTGCCAGCAGCCTCCGAACTAGCGGAGTACAAGAGACCCAGTACTTC.